Each of the 32 T cell receptor beta chains below was sequenced from the same sample in a study of T cells after yellow fever vaccination. TCRdb reprocessed the 5' RACE reads with MiXCR, giving one entry per CDR3 protein. The sample lists some 4,500 distinct CDR3 sequences; 7.8% were seen once. Sequencing was performed on PBMCs, either bulk or a sorted T-cell subset (CD4+, CD8+, memory, or dextramer-sorted; not recorded which), taken roughly seven weeks after the first yellow fever vaccination. All receptors derive from a man younger than 35 who received the YFV17D yellow fever vaccine.

Notes on this clonotype: It may be a read error: a sequence one base away is much more abundant. The genes are TRBV5-1 and TRBJ1-1; TRBD1 is a possible D gene (5 bases). The CDR3 is 14 amino acids. From germline, CDR1 is SGHRS and CDR2 YFSETQ. With 0 bases removed from V and 6 bases from J, the gap between germline ends came to 12 bases. CDR3 in DNA: TGCGCCAGCAGCTTGGCTACACGGGACGCTGAAGCTTTCTTT. Translating gives CASSLATRDAEAFF. The entire variable domain, with the rest obtained from reference TRBV5-1 and TRBJ1-1, is as follows: KAGVTQTPRYLIKTRGQQVTLSCSPISGHRSVSWYQQTPGQGLQFLFEYFSETQRNKGNFPGRFSGRQFSNSRSEMNVSTLELGDSALYLCASSLATRDAEAFFGQGTRLTVV.

This clonotype was found many times. The gene calls are TRBV6-5 and TRBJ2-7; D gene unclear. The CDR3 consists of 14 residues. The germline CDR1 and CDR2 sequences are MNHEY and SVGAGI. Trimming shortened V by 2 bases and J by 4 bases, and 12 bases separated the two germline ends. The CDR3 spells CASSYIPGSYEQYV. In DNA form, the CDR3 reads TGTGCCAGCAGTTACATCCCAGGCTCATACGAGCAGTACGTC.

This clonotype was seen at least ten times. This chain connects TRBV6-2 or TRBV6-3 to TRBJ2-4, with D tentatively TRBD1 (6 bases). CDR1 MNHEY and CDR2 SVGEGT come from the germline V gene. CDR3 length: 15 residues. Trimming shortened V by 6 bases and J by 2 bases, and 14 bases separated the two germline ends. The CDR3 nucleotides read TGTGCCAGCAGCTTAACCACAGGGTCCAAAAACATTCAGTACTTC. This gives the protein CASSLTTGSKNIQYF.

This clonotype was seen ten or more times. The chain couples TRBV6-6 to TRBJ2-7; D unclear. Germline V CDR1 and CDR2: MNHNY, SVGAGI (reference sequence). The CDR3 spans 13 residues. Trimming pared 5 bases from V and 3 bases from J, leaving 11 bases between. CDR3 sequence reads: CASSLEVFYEQYV. CDR3 DNA sequence: TGTGCCAGCAGTCTCGAGGTCTTCTACGAGCAGTACGTC.

In this sample, this clonotype turned up many times. The chain joins TRBV18 to TRBJ2-1; D is uncertain. Germline V CDR1 and CDR2: KGHSH, LQKENI. CDR3 length: 13 residues. V was pared by 3 bases and J by 6 bases, with 9 bases between. In DNA form, the CDR3 reads TGTGCCAGCTCACCCTCGGGCGGCAATGAGCAGTTCTTC. Translated, it gives CASSPSGGNEQFF.

This clonotype was recorded only once. A much larger clone differs by one base, so this may be a read error. The chain carries TRBV27 and TRBJ2-2, with D tentatively TRBD1 (5 bases). This CDR3 has 14 residues. Per germline, CDR1 MNHEY and CDR2 SMNVEV (reference sequence). V lost 2 bases and J lost 7, with 11 bases in between. The CDR3 region is CASSLQGGRGELFF. CDR3 nucleotides: TGTGCCAGCAGTTTACAGGGTGGCCGCGGGGAGCTGTTTTTT.

This clonotype was detected ten times or more. This chain joins TRBV19 and TRBJ2-1, with 8 nucleotides matching TRBD1. The trim removed 4 bases at V and 15 bases at J, leaving 17 bases unmatched. The CDR3 totals 15 residues. CDR1 and CDR2 from the germline V gene are LNHDA and SQIVND (reference sequence). CDR3 coding DNA: TGTGCCAGTAGTACCGTACCGGCGTCGGGGGACAGGCTGTTCTTC. Its protein product is CASSTVPASGDRLFF.

The CDR3 nucleotides are TGTACCAGCAGCTTCAGAAGCGAGCCCCAAGAGACCCAGTACTTC. Encoded protein: CTSSFRSEPQETQYF. This chain uses TRBV7-2 with TRBJ2-5; D uncertain. The CDR3 is 15 amino acids. Trimming shortened V by 3 bases and J by 1 base, and 12 bases separated the two germline ends. Germline V gene lookup returns CDR1 SGHTA and CDR2 FQGNSA.

This clonotype was counted at least ten times. The DNA for the CDR3 is TGTGCCAGCACTGAGCGGGGGGGCTCCTACAATGAGCAGTTCTTC. Residues: CASTERGGSYNEQFF. The V and J genes are TRBV13 and TRBJ2-1; 10 bases match TRBD2. The CDR3 covers 15 residues. Per germline, CDR1 PRHDT and CDR2 FYEKMQ (reference sequence). The V segment lost 7 bases and the J segment 0 bases; nucleotides outside the gene matches: 3.

This clonotype was recorded at least ten times. As DNA, the CDR3 is TGTGCCAGCAGTGGAGACAGCTACGAGCAGTACGTC. Amino acids: CASSGDSYEQYV. J is TRBJ2-7 and V is TRBV12-3 or TRBV12-4; possibly TRBD1 for D (5 bases). The CDR3 loop spans 12 amino acids. V was clipped by 5 bases and J by 3 bases, with 8 bases between them.

By proportion, this clonotype is medium-sized (0.01 to 0.1%). The V call is TRBV7-8, the J call TRBJ2-7; D remains ambiguous. This CDR3 comprises 12 residues. Germline V gene lookup returns CDR1 SGHVS and CDR2 FQNEAQ. Trimming removed 2 bases at V and 2 bases at J, with 4 bases between. The CDR3 is CASSLPPYEQYF. The CDR3 DNA is TGTGCCAGCAGCTTACCACCCTACGAGCAGTACTTC.

This clonotype was counted ten times or more. In DNA, the CDR3 is TGTGCCATCAGTGAGTCTAGGACAGGGGAAAATGAAAAACTGTTTTTT. This gives the protein CAISESRTGENEKLFF. The chain links TRBV10-3 to TRBJ1-4, with 9 positions matching TRBD1. Germline CDR1 and CDR2: ENHRY and SYGVKD. This CDR3 has 16 residues. With V trimmed by 0 bases and J by 5 bases, 4 bases remained unmatched.

In this sample, this clonotype turned up many times. The V gene is TRBV5-5, the J gene TRBJ2-2; TRBD2 is a possible D gene (6 bases). Trimming left V 5 bases short and J 7 bases short, with 9 bases between. Germline-derived CDR1 and CDR2 are SGHKS and YYEKEE (reference sequence). This CDR3 comprises 12 residues. CDR3 amino acids: CASSLGGGELFF. The CDR3 DNA reads TGTGCCAGCAGTCTGGGGGGCGGGGAGCTGTTTTTT.

This clonotype was counted many times. The chain carries TRBV7-3 and TRBJ2-1; no reliable D call. Trimming cost V 3 bases and J 6 bases, with 6 bases left between them. The germline CDR1 and CDR2 sequences are SGHTA and FQGTGA. The CDR3 sequence is 12 residues long. This chain's CDR3 is CASSFLFNEQFF. The CDR3 DNA reads as TGTGCCAGCAGCTTTCTTTTCAATGAGCAGTTCTTC.

This clonotype was detected ten times or more. The rearrangement uses TRBV7-3 and TRBJ2-6; D remains ambiguous. Trimming pared 4 bases from V and 0 bases from J, leaving 7 bases between. Germline loops: CDR1 SGHTA, CDR2 FQGTGA. The CDR3 totals 15 residues. In nucleotides, the CDR3 is TGTGCCAGCAGCTCGGGTCTCTCTGGGGCCAACGTCCTGACTTTC. This encodes CASSSGLSGANVLTF.

This clonotype was seen at least ten times. CDR3 DNA sequence: TGTGCCAGCAGCTTAGGTGGGCCGGGACCCCTCCACTTT. It encodes CASSLGGPGPLHF. The chain recombines TRBV7-6 with TRBJ1-6; D uncertain. The CDR3 runs to 13 residues. Trimming took 1 base from V and 12 from J, leaving 10 bases between them. Germline lookup yields CDR1 SGHVS and CDR2 FNYEAQ.

In its sample, this clonotype was seen many times. The gene calls are TRBV6-1 and TRBJ2-1; a weak D match, TRBD1 (6 bases). The CDR3 contains 14 residues. Trimming left V 6 bases short and J 1 base short, with 10 bases between. Germline V lookup: CDR1 MNHNS, CDR2 SASEGT. CDR3: CASSSDRSYNEQFF. The CDR3 DNA sequence: TGTGCCAGCAGCTCGGACAGATCCTACAATGAGCAGTTCTTC.

Sample share makes this clonotype medium-sized. The CDR3: CASSSWTVLAKNIQYF. In DNA, the CDR3 is TGTGCCAGCAGTTCCTGGACTGTACTAGCCAAAAACATTCAGTACTTC. The chain uses TRBV6-2 or TRBV6-3 and TRBJ2-4; perhaps TRBD2 as D (5 bases). Germline values: CDR1 MNHEY, CDR2 SVGEGT. V dropped 4 bases and J dropped 0 bases, with 13 bases sitting between them. This CDR3 region has 16 residues.

In this sample, this clonotype turned up many times. The chain recombines TRBV5-1 with TRBJ2-3, with D perhaps TRBD2 (6 bases). V lost 5 bases and J lost 6, with 16 bases in between. Germline assignment: CDR1 SGHRS and CDR2 YFSETQ. This CDR3 has 14 residues. DNA of the CDR3: TGCGCCAGCAGTGGCGGGGCATTGGCGGATACGCAGTATTTT. This translates into CASSGGALADTQYF.

This clonotype was found many times. The V and J genes are TRBV5-4 and TRBJ1-3; weak D call: TRBD1 (6 bases). This CDR3 contains 17 residues. CDR1 and CDR2 from the germline V gene are SGHNT and YYREEE (reference sequence). V shed 0 bases and J shed 3 bases, with 16 bases lying between them. The CDR3 spells CASSLGRDTRDGNTIYF. CDR3 nucleotide sequence: TGTGCCAGCAGCTTGGGACGGGACACTCGAGATGGAAACACCATATATTTT.

This clonotype was seen repeatedly, ten times or more. The chain recombines TRBV12-3 or TRBV12-4 with TRBJ2-5, with unresolved D. Trimming took 3 bases from V and 5 from J, leaving 13 bases between them. The CDR3 loop spans 14 amino acids. The CDR3 sequence: CASSLPSGFETQYF. The CDR3 nucleotides are TGTGCCAGCAGTTTGCCCTCTGGGTTCGAGACCCAGTACTTC.

This clonotype was recorded many times. This CDR3 is CASSPDAGIGNQPQHF. The CDR3 nucleotides read TGTGCCAGCAGCCCAGATGCGGGGATTGGCAATCAGCCCCAGCATTTT. The J gene is TRBJ1-5, the V gene TRBV4-2; unclear D gene. This CDR3 region has 16 residues. Germline loops: CDR1 LGHNA, CDR2 YNFKEQ. V shed 4 bases and J shed 2 bases, with 15 bases lying between them.

In this sample, this clonotype turned up many times. The chain recombines TRBV7-2 with TRBJ2-1; 7 bases are a match to TRBD2. CDR3 length: 13 residues. The junction had 3 bases not matched to a gene; V was cut back by 1 base and J by 9 bases. CDR1 is SGHTA, CDR2 FQGNSA, per germline. The DNA of the CDR3 is TGTGCCAGCAGCTTAGTCGGGGGGACTGAGCAGTTCTTC. Protein: CASSLVGGTEQFF. The entire variable domain, with the rest obtained from reference TRBV7-2 and TRBJ2-1, is as follows: GAGVSQSPSNKVTEKGKDVELRCDPISGHTALYWYRQSLGQGLEFLIYFQGNSAPDKSGLPSDRFSAERTGGSVSTLTIQRTQQEDSAVYLCASSLVGGTEQFFGPGTRLTVL.

This clonotype was seen at least ten times. CDR3: CASSSVGFPDRSGEQYF. Here the CDR3 DNA reads TGTGCCAGCAGTTCCGTGGGCTTCCCGGACAGGTCTGGAGAGCAGTACTTC. This rearrangement joins TRBV12-3 or TRBV12-4 to TRBJ2-7, with 7 bases lining up with TRBD1. With V trimmed by 4 bases and J by 7 bases, 19 bases remained unmatched. The CDR3 contains 17 residues.

This clonotype was seen repeatedly, ten times or more. V usage is TRBV5-4 and J usage is TRBJ2-1, with D unclear. Trimming removed 4 bases at V and 0 bases at J, with 14 bases between. CDR1 and CDR2 (germline): SGHNT, YYREEE (reference sequence). The CDR3 is 16 residues long. As DNA, the CDR3 is TGTGCCAGCAGCACCTTGGAAAGGAGCTCCTACAATGAGCAGTTCTTC. It specifies CASSTLERSSYNEQFF.

This clonotype was detected ten times or more. The V and J genes are TRBV20-1 and TRBJ1-5; D not certain. Trimming pared 3 bases from V and 0 bases from J, leaving 9 bases between. The V gene's germline CDR1 is DFQATT and CDR2 SNEGSKA (reference sequence). The CDR3 spans 14 residues. CDR3 in amino acids: CSARYPFSNQPQHF. The DNA of the CDR3 is TGCAGTGCTAGGTACCCCTTTAGCAATCAGCCCCAGCATTTT.

This clonotype was detected many times. The chain links TRBV7-9 to TRBJ1-6; D uncertain. CDR1 and CDR2 (germline): SEHNR, FQNEAQ (reference sequence). V lost 2 bases to trimming and J lost 3 bases, with 5 bases between them. This CDR3 has 14 amino acids. In DNA, the CDR3 is TGTGCCAGCAGCTTACAGGACTATAATTCACCCCTCCACTTT. It encodes CASSLQDYNSPLHF.

This clonotype was counted ten times or more. J is TRBJ1-1 and V is TRBV7-2, with D tentatively TRBD1 (6 bases). Trimming pared 4 bases from V and 4 bases from J, leaving 10 bases between. Germline CDR1 and CDR2: SGHTA and FQGNSA. The CDR3 runs to 13 residues. This CDR3 reads CASSYRVGTEAFF. The DNA for the CDR3 is TGTGCCAGCAGCTACAGGGTGGGCACTGAAGCTTTCTTT.

This clonotype was found many times. This chain uses TRBV5-1 with TRBJ2-1; weak D call: TRBD1 (6 bases). V was clipped by 3 bases and J by 7 bases, with 17 bases between them. CDR1 is SGHRS, CDR2 YFSETQ, per germline. The CDR3 runs 15 residues. Here the CDR3 reads CASSYLRDMRNEQFF. DNA of the CDR3: TGCGCCAGCAGCTATTTAAGGGACATGCGTAATGAGCAGTTCTTC.

There are many counts of this clonotype. The chain couples TRBV27 to TRBJ2-5, with D perhaps TRBD1 or TRBD2 (5 bases each). The CDR3 consists of 13 residues. V dropped 8 bases and J dropped 5 bases, with 15 bases sitting between them. Germline values: CDR1 MNHEY, CDR2 SMNVEV (reference sequence). Here the CDR3 reads CASGPGGGETQYF. The CDR3 nucleotides are TGTGCCAGCGGGCCTGGGGGTGGGGAGACCCAGTACTTC.

This clonotype was detected ten times or more. The rearrangement uses TRBV6-5 and TRBJ1-2; D may be TRBD1 (5 bases). CDR1 and CDR2 (germline): MNHEY, SVGAGI. The CDR3 runs to 16 residues. V was trimmed by 4 bases and J by 1 base, leaving 16 bases between them. As DNA, the CDR3 is TGTGCCAGCAGTTCTCGGCACGTCCAGGGTAACTATGGCTACACCTTC. This translates into CASSSRHVQGNYGYTF.

Comment on this clonotype: A read error is possible here, since a much larger clone lies one base away. The gene calls are TRBV28 and TRBJ1-1, with 8 bases lining up with TRBD1. From germline, CDR1 is MDHEN and CDR2 SYDVKM. Germline trimming cut 6 bases from V and 4 bases from J; bases unmatched to any gene: 10. There are 15 residues in the CDR3. The CDR3 protein is CASSWDRLFGTEAFF. The CDR3 DNA follows: TGTGCCAGCAGCTGGGACAGGCTTTTCGGCACTGAAGCTTTCTTT. Full variable domain (remainder filled in from reference TRBV28 and TRBJ1-1): DVKVTQSSRYLVKRTGEKVFLECVQDMDHENMFWYRQDPGLGLRLIYFSYDVKMKEKGDIPEGYSVSREKKERFSLILESASTNQTSMYLCASSWDRLFGTEAFFGQGTRLTVV.